This paragraph reports one TCR beta chain. This PCR relied on a set of 60 Vbeta primers and 13 Jbeta primers. Measured with immunoSEQ multiplex PCR; TCRdb has only the in-frame clones, and not every one. The table has fewer than 100,000 clones, 78% seen once. Germline CDR1 MDHEN, CDR2 SYDVKM. The CDR3 consists of 15 residues. After removal of 2 bases from V and 5 bases from J, the junction contained 6 bases not matched to a gene. This sample was taken from a study of cytomegalovirus exposure and HLA in healthy donors. The source is a woman in her thirties or forties in good health and CMV-seropositive. The sequencing input was PBMCs. The V gene is TRBV28, the J gene TRBJ2-1; the match to TRBD2 covers 7 bases. The CDR3 reads CASSLAGEGNNEQFF. The CDR3 DNA sequence: TGTGCCAGCAGTTTAGCGGGGGAGGGGAACAATGAGCAGTTCTTC.